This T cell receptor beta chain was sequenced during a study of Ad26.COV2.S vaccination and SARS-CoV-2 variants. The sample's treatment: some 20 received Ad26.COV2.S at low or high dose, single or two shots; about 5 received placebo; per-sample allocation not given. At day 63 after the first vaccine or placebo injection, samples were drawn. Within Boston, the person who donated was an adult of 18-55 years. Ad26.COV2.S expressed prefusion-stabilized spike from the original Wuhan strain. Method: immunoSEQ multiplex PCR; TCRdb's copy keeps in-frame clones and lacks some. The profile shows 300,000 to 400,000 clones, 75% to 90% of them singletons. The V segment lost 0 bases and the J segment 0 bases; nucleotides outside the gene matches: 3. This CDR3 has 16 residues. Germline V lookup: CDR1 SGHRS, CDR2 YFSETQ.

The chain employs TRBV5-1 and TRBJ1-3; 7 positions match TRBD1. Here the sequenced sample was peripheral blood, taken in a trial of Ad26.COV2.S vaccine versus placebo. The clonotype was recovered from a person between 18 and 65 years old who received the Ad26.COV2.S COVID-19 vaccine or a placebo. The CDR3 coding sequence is TGCGCCAGCAGCTTGGGCGGGACAGTCTCTGGAAACACCATATATTTT. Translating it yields CASSLGGTVSGNTIYF. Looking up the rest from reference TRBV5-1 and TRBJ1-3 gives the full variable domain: KAGVTQTPRYLIKTRGQQVTLSCSPISGHRSVSWYQQTPGQGLQFLFEYFSETQRNKGNFPGRFSGRQFSNSRSEMNVSTLELGDSALYLCASSLGGTVSGNTIYFGEGSWLTVV.